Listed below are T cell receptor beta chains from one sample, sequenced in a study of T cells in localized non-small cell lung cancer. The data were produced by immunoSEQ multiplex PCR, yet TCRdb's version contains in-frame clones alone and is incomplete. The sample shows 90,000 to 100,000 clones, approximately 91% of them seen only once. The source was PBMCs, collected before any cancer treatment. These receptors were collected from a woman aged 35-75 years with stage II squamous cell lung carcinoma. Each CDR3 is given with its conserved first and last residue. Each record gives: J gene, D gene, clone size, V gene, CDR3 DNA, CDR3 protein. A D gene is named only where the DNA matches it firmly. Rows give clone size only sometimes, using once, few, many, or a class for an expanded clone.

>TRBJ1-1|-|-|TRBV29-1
TGCAGCGTTGGGCGTAAGAACACTGAAGCTTTCTTT
CSVGRKNTEAFF
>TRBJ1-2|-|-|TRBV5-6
TGTGCCAGCAATAATCGGTATGGCTACACCTTC
CASNNRYGYTF
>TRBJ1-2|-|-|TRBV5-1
TGCGCCAGCAGCCAGTGGACGGCTAAAATTAACTATGGCTACACCTTC
CASSQWTAKINYGYTF
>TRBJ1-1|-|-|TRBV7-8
TGTGCCAGCAGCTTAATGGGCATGAACACTGAAGCTTTCTTT
CASSLMGMNTEAFF
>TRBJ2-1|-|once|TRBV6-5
TGTGCCAGCAAGGGCCGGGGGTACAATGAGCAGTTCTTC
CASKGRGYNEQFF
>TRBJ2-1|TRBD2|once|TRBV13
TGTGCCAGCAGCTCCGGGACTAGCGGTTACAATGAGCAGTTCTTC
CASSSGTSGYNEQFF
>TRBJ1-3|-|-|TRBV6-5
TGTGCCAGCAGTTACGCAGGGTTAGGATCTGGAAACACCATATATTTT
CASSYAGLGSGNTIYF
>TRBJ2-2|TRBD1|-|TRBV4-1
TGCGCCAGCAGCCAAGAGGGGACAGGGATAGCCGGGGAGCTGTTTTTT
CASSQEGTGIAGELFF
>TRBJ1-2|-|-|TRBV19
TGTGCCAGTAGATTACCTCCAAGGGGCTACACCTTC
CASRLPPRGYTF
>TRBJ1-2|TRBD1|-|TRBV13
TGTGCCAGCAGCTTTTTGTCCATTGGGACAGCCTATGGCTACACCTTC
CASSFLSIGTAYGYTF
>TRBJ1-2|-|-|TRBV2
TGTGCCAGCAGTGGAGGAGGTCGGGACTATGGCTACACCTTC
CASSGGGRDYGYTF
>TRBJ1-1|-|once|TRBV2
TGTGCCAGCAGTGACCCCGACAGTCACGTTGAAGCTTTCTTT
CASSDPDSHVEAFF
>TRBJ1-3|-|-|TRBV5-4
TGTGCCAGCAGCTTGTCTGGAAACACCATATATTTT
CASSLSGNTIYF
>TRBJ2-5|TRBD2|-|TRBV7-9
TGTGCCAGCAGCTTAGCGCTAACCTCGCGGGGGGCGGGGGAGACCCAGTACTTC
CASSLALTSRGAGETQYF
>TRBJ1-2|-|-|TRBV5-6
TGTGCCAGCAGCTTGACAGGCGAGGGCTACACCTTC
CASSLTGEGYTF
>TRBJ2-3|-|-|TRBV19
TGTGCCAGTAGTATAGATTGGGACCTCGATGATACGCAGTATTTT
CASSIDWDLDDTQYF
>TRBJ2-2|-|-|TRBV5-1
TGCGCCAGCAGCTTGCTTTGGGCAGGAGCGAACACCGGGGAGCTGTTTTTT
CASSLLWAGANTGELFF
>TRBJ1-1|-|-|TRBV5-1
TGCGCCAGCAGCCTCCGGGCGTCTCGCGCTGAAGCTTTCTTT
CASSLRASRAEAFF
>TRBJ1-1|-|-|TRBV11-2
TGTGCCAGCAGCTTAGCACAGATCACTGAAGCTTTCTTT
CASSLAQITEAFF
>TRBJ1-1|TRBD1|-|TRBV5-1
TGCGCCAGCAGCTTGGGGGACAGGGGGCGCGGGACTGAAGCTTTCTTT
CASSLGDRGRGTEAFF
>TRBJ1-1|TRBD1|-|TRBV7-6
TGTGCCAGCAGCCTACCCAGGGGGTCGGGGGAAGCTTTCTTT
CASSLPRGSGEAFF
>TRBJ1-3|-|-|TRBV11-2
TGTGCCAGCAGCTTAATGAACTTCATCGGAAACACCATATATTTT
CASSLMNFIGNTIYF
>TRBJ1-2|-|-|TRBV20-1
TGCAGTGCTTTACAGAACTATGGCTACACCTTC
CSALQNYGYTF
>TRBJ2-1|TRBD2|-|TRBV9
TGTGCCAGCAGCGTAGCCGCTACCGGACTAGCGCGGTACAATGAGCAGTTCTTC
CASSVAATGLARYNEQFF
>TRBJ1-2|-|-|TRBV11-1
TGTGCCAGCAGCTTGGATCTGACAGGACCCGACACCTTC
CASSLDLTGPDTF
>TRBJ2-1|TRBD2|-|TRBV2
TGTGCCAGCAGTCGACTAGCGCCTCCCAGGAGCTCCTACAATGAGCAGTTCTTC
CASSRLAPPRSSYNEQFF
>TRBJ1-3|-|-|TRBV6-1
TGTGCCAGCGCGGTCGGGACAATGAGAAACACCATATATTTT
CASAVGTMRNTIYF
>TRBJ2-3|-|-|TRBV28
TGTGCCAGCAGTTTTTGGGCTAGCGTCACAGATACGCAGTATTTT
CASSFWASVTDTQYF
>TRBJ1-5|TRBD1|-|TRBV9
TGTGCCAGCAGCGCTAGACAGGGGTTACAGCCCCAGCATTTT
CASSARQGLQPQHF
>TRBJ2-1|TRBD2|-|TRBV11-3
TGTGCCAGCAGCTTAAAGCGGGGGCTAGACAATGAGCAGTTCTTC
CASSLKRGLDNEQFF
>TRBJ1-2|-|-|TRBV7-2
TGTGCCAGCAGCCCCCGACAACCGGCCTATGGCTACACCTTC
CASSPRQPAYGYTF
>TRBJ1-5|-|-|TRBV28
TGTGCCAGCAGCCGGGAATCCAAGGGCAATCAGCCCCAGCATTTT
CASSRESKGNQPQHF
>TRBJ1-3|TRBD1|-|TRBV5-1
TGCGCCAGCAGCTTGGCCCTCCCAGGGGGCGCCGGAAACACCATATATTTT
CASSLALPGGAGNTIYF
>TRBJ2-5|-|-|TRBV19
TGTGCCAGTAGCGGGGGCCTGGGGGAGACCCAGTACTTC
CASSGGLGETQYF
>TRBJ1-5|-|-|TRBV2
TGTGCCAGCAGTGAAGGGCAGAGCAATCAGCCCCAGCATTTT
CASSEGQSNQPQHF
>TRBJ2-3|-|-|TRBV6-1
TGTGCCAGCAGTTTCGGGACGGGGGCAAAAGATACGCAGTATTTT
CASSFGTGAKDTQYF
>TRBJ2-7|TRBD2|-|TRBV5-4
TGTGCCAGCAGCTTAATGCGGGAGGGCCGCTACGAGCAGTACTTC
CASSLMREGRYEQYF
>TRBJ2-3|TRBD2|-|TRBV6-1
TGTGCCAGCAACTTGAGCGGGGGCCGGGCAGATACGCAGTATTTT
CASNLSGGRADTQYF
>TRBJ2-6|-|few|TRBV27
TGTGCCAGCAAGGATCCCGCCGCTGGGGCCAACGTCCTGACTTTC
CASKDPAAGANVLTF
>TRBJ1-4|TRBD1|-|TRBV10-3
TGTGCCATCAGCCGGGGGACAGGGAAGGATGAAAAACTGTTTTTT
CAISRGTGKDEKLFF
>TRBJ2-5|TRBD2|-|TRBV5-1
TGCGCCAGCAGCACTTCTAGCGGGGGAGAGACCCAGTACTTC
CASSTSSGGETQYF
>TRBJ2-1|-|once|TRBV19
TGTGCCAGTAGTATAGGGAGCAGGGTAGGGAGGGAGCAGTTCTTC
CASSIGSRVGREQFF
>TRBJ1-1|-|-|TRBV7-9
TGTGCCAGCAGCTTAGAAGGGCAGGGTGGGGCTTTCTTT
CASSLEGQGGAFF
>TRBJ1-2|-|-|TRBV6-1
TGTGCCAGCACTCGGTTTTATTATGGCTACACCTTC
CASTRFYYGYTF
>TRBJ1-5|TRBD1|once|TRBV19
TGTGCCAGTAGTCCACAACAGGGGATTATGCAGCCCCAGCATTTT
CASSPQQGIMQPQHF
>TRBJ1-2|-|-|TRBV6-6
TGTGCCAGCTTGACGGCGGGTAACTATGGCTACACCTTC
CASLTAGNYGYTF
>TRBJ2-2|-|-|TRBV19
TGTGCCAGTAGTATATTCGGGGGTTCTGGAAACACCGGGGAGCTGTTTTTT
CASSIFGGSGNTGELFF
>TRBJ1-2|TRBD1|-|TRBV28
TGTGCCAGCAGCGCACACCAGGGGGCTAGGAGCTATGGCTACACCTTC
CASSAHQGARSYGYTF
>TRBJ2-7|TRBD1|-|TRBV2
TGTGCCAGCAGTGAACAGGGGACAGGGGGAAACGAGCAGTACTTC
CASSEQGTGGNEQYF
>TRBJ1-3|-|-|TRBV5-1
TGCGCCAGCAGCTTGAAGGGACCCTCTGGAAACACCATATATTTT
CASSLKGPSGNTIYF
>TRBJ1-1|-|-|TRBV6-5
TGTGCCAGCAGCCGCGAAAGGGGGAACACTGAAGCTTTCTTT
CASSRERGNTEAFF
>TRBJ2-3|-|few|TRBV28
TGTGCCAGCAGCCCCCCGGCACAACTTAGCACAGATACGCAGTATTTT
CASSPPAQLSTDTQYF